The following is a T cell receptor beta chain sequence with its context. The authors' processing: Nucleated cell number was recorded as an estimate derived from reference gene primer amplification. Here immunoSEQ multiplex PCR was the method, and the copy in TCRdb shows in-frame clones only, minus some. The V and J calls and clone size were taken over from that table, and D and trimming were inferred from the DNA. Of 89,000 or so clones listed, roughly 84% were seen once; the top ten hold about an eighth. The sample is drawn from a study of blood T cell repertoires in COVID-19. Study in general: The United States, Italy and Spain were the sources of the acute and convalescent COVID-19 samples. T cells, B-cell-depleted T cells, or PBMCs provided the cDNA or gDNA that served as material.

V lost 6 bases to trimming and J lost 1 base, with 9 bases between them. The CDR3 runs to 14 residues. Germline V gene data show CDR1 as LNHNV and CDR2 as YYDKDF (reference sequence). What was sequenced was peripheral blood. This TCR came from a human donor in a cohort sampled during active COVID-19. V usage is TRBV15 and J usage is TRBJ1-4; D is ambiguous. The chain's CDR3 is CATRNGRTNEKLFF. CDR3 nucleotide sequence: TGTGCCACCAGAAATGGCAGAACTAATGAAAAACTGTTTTTT.